This passage covers 21 T cell receptor beta chains from one sample sequenced in a study of response to subunit inactivated influenza vaccine. TCRdb re-called the RT-PCR reads through MiXCR, storing one row per CDR3 protein. There are 650,000 to 700,000 distinct CDR3 sequences in the sample; about a sixth occur only once, and approximately 10% lies in the top ten. Material: PBMCs from blood, obtained 11 to 12 days after vaccination. All receptors come from a man aged 50 or older who received an inactivated influenza vaccine.

This clonotype was observed a handful of times. The genes are TRBV27 and TRBJ2-1, with a possible D match to TRBD2 (6 bases). V lost 2 bases, J lost 3 bases, and 11 bases lay in between. The CDR3 consists of 15 residues. CDR1 is MNHEY, CDR2 SMNVEV, per germline (reference sequence). CDR3 residues: CASSLGGTLYNEQFF. CDR3 DNA: TGTGCCAGCAGTTTAGGTGGGACTCTCTACAATGAGCAGTTCTTC.

The genes are TRBV20-1 and TRBJ1-1, with D possibly being TRBD1 (5 bases). The CDR3 is made up of 16 amino acids. Trimming left V 4 bases short and J 5 bases short, with 23 bases between. Germline V gene sequence: CDR1 DFQATT, CDR2 SNEGSKA (reference sequence). The CDR3 loop is CSAKGFVRESGTEAFF. Written as DNA, the CDR3 is TGCAGTGCTAAAGGGTTCGTTCGGGAATCAGGGACTGAAGCTTTCTTT.

The rearrangement joins TRBV5-1 to TRBJ2-1; no reliable D call. With 0 bases removed from V and 0 bases from J, the gap between germline ends came to 10 bases. Germline CDR1 and CDR2: SGHRS and YFSETQ. There are 16 residues in the CDR3. CDR3 sequence (DNA): TGCGCCAGCAGCTTGGCTGGCGCGAGCTCCTACAATGAGCAGTTCTTC. It translates to CASSLAGASSYNEQFF.

This clonotype was found many times. The rearrangement uses TRBV20-1 and TRBJ2-4, with D possibly called TRBD1 or TRBD2 (5 bases each). Trimming stripped 5 bases from V and 0 bases from J, with 14 bases between. Germline V gene sequence: CDR1 DFQATT, CDR2 SNEGSKA (reference sequence). The CDR3 is 15 amino acids. In DNA, the CDR3 is TGCAGTGCTGGCCCATGGGACCTAGCCAAAAACATTCAGTACTTC. Translation gives CSAGPWDLAKNIQYF.

This clonotype was seen once. V usage is TRBV2 and J usage is TRBJ2-5, with D hard to call. Germline V gene data show CDR1 as SNHLY and CDR2 as FYNNEI. V shed 10 bases and J shed 1 base, with 10 bases lying between them. The CDR3 is made up of 12 amino acids. The CDR3 DNA follows: TGTGCCACTAGGACCGGCCAAGAGACCCAGTACTTC. It specifies CATRTGQETQYF.

This clonotype was seen a handful of times. This rearrangement joins TRBV28 to TRBJ2-7; no firm D call. Per germline, CDR1 MDHEN and CDR2 SYDVKM. Trimming removed 7 bases from V and 7 bases from J, with 11 bases in between. The CDR3 loop spans 11 amino acids. CDR3 protein: CASMDVREQYF. CDR3 sequence (DNA): TGTGCCAGCATGGATGTTCGGGAGCAGTACTTC.

J is TRBJ1-6 and V is TRBV18, with D unclear. The CDR3 is 13 amino acids. CDR1 KGHSH and CDR2 LQKENI come from the germline V gene. The V end was cut by 0 bases, the J end by 14 bases, with 11 bases between. The CDR3: CASSPPRAVTLHF. The CDR3 bases are TGTGCCAGCTCACCACCGCGGGCAGTAACCCTCCACTTT.

The chain couples TRBV4-2 to TRBJ2-3; D possibly corresponds to TRBD1 (7 bases). CDR1 and CDR2 from the germline V gene are LGHNA and YNFKEQ. There are 19 residues in the CDR3. Between the trimmed V and J ends, which lost 1 base and 2 bases, there was a span of 22 bases. The CDR3 DNA reads as TGTGCCAGCAGCCAAGTGCAGGGGGGCACGGGGTCCTCCACAGATACGCAGTATTTT. Its protein product is CASSQVQGGTGSSTDTQYF.

This clonotype was detected only a few times. The V and J genes are TRBV27 and TRBJ1-1; D possibly corresponds to TRBD1 (5 bases). CDR1 is MNHEY and CDR2 is SMNVEV in the germline V gene (reference sequence). The CDR3 spans 15 residues. V lost 3 bases to trimming and J lost 5 bases, with 16 bases between them. As DNA, the CDR3 is TGTGCCAGCAGTTTTGGGCAGGGAACAAGGACTGAAGCTTTCTTT. This encodes CASSFGQGTRTEAFF.

This clonotype showed up many times. V usage is TRBV12-3 or TRBV12-4 and J usage is TRBJ2-1, with D uncertain. The CDR3 runs to 14 residues. V lost 2 bases, J lost 4 bases, and 9 bases lay in between. The CDR3 DNA follows: TGTGCCAGCAGTTTAAGTCGGTTGTACAATGAGCAGTTCTTC. This sequence encodes CASSLSRLYNEQFF.

The rearrangement joins TRBV5-1 to TRBJ2-2, with a weak D call TRBD1 (5 bases). Germline loops: CDR1 SGHRS, CDR2 YFSETQ. Trimming pared 2 bases from V and 1 base from J, leaving 9 bases between. There are 15 residues in the CDR3. The CDR3 is CASSFRTGNTGELFF. For the CDR3, the DNA is TGCGCCAGCAGCTTTCGTACAGGGAACACCGGGGAGCTGTTTTTT. Full variable domain (missing parts from reference TRBV5-1 and TRBJ2-2): KAGVTQTPRYLIKTRGQQVTLSCSPISGHRSVSWYQQTPGQGLQFLFEYFSETQRNKGNFPGRFSGRQFSNSRSEMNVSTLELGDSALYLCASSFRTGNTGELFFGEGSRLTVL.

In this sample, this clonotype turned up a few times. V usage is TRBV18 and J usage is TRBJ2-2, with 8 nucleotides matching TRBD1. The CDR3 contains 18 residues. The V gene's germline CDR1 is KGHSH and CDR2 LQKENI. V lost 4 bases to trimming and J lost 6 bases; unmatched junction nucleotides: 16. DNA for the CDR3: TGTGCCAGCTCACATAGGGCTACTCGGGACAGGACGGCCGGGGAGCTGTTTTTT. This sequence encodes CASSHRATRDRTAGELFF.

This chain joins TRBV29-1 and TRBJ2-3; no definite D call. The CDR3 runs to 12 residues. CDR1 is SQVTM and CDR2 is ANQGSEA in the germline V gene. The CDR3: CTTRFGTDTQYF. DNA for the CDR3: TGCACCACGAGATTTGGCACAGATACGCAGTATTTT.

V and J are TRBV13 and TRBJ2-7; D may be TRBD1 (6 bases). The V gene lost 5 bases and the J gene lost 4 bases, with 18 bases spanning the gap. Germline-derived CDR1 and CDR2 are PRHDT and FYEKMQ (reference sequence). This CDR3 is 15 amino acids long. Here the CDR3 DNA reads TGTGCCAGCAGCCCCGGGGCAGGGGTAAGGTACGAGCAGTACTTC. Translated, it gives CASSPGAGVRYEQYF.

This chain connects TRBV7-9 to TRBJ2-6, with D maybe TRBD1 (6 bases). Germline CDR1 reads SEHNR; CDR2 reads FQNEAQ (reference sequence). The CDR3 covers 17 residues. V lost 2 bases and J 2 bases, leaving 13 bases between the germline ends. The CDR3 DNA sequence: TGTGCCAGCAGCTTAAGACAGGTTAGCGCTGGGGCCAACGTCCTGACTTTC. Protein product: CASSLRQVSAGANVLTF. The whole variable domain, remainder taken from reference TRBV7-9 and TRBJ2-6, is DTGVSQNPRHKITKRGQNVTFRCDPISEHNRLYWYRQTLGQGPEFLTYFQNEAQLEKSRLLSDRFSAERPKGSFSTLEIQRTEQGDSAMYLCASSLRQVSAGANVLTFGAGSRLTVL.

This chain links TRBV7-2 with TRBJ2-7; possible D gene TRBD1, 5 bases. The germline CDR1 and CDR2 sequences are SGHTA and FQGNSA. Trimming took 5 bases from V and 2 from J, leaving 19 bases between them. The CDR3 is 16 amino acids. The DNA of the CDR3 is TGTGCCAGCAGCAAAGCATTGATCAGGGCAGCCTACGAGCAGTACTTC. Translation gives CASSKALIRAAYEQYF.

V gene TRBV7-2 combines with J gene TRBJ1-4; D remains ambiguous. Germline assignment: CDR1 SGHTA and CDR2 FQGNSA. This CDR3 has 13 amino acids. V was cut by 5 bases and J by 3 bases, with 7 bases left in between. CDR3: CASSPGSNEKLFF. The CDR3 DNA sequence: TGTGCCAGCAGCCCGGGTTCTAATGAAAAACTGTTTTTT.

The CDR3 is CSANPGGPEQFF. Written as DNA, the CDR3 is TGCAGTGCTAACCCGGGTGGACCTGAGCAGTTCTTC. This chain links TRBV20-1 with TRBJ2-1, with unresolved D. Germline V lookup: CDR1 DFQATT, CDR2 SNEGSKA (reference sequence). The CDR3 has 12 amino acids. Deletions cut 4 bases from V and 9 bases from J, with 13 bases between.

This clonotype was counted only a few times. The rearrangement joins TRBV4-3 to TRBJ2-3, with D tentatively TRBD2 (6 bases). V was trimmed by 6 bases and J by 2 bases, leaving 12 bases between them. This CDR3 region has 14 residues. The germline gives CDR1 LGHNA, CDR2 YSLEER. As DNA, the CDR3 is TGCGCCAGCAGTCCGGGACTTCTCACAGATACGCAGTATTTT. The encoded protein is CASSPGLLTDTQYF.

The chain employs TRBV7-6 and TRBJ2-3; D is unclear. CDR1 and CDR2 (germline): SGHVS, FNYEAQ. The CDR3 spans 17 residues. V was trimmed by 2 bases and J by 2 bases, leaving 17 bases between them. CDR3 sequence reads: CASSLFGRPGNTDTQYF. The CDR3 DNA follows: TGTGCCAGCAGCTTATTTGGGCGGCCAGGCAACACAGATACGCAGTATTTT.

There are a few counts of this clonotype. V and J are TRBV28 and TRBJ2-1; weak D call: TRBD1 (5 bases). The CDR3 runs to 15 residues. V lost 5 bases to trimming and J lost 0 bases, with 11 bases between them. The germline V gene has CDR1 MDHEN and CDR2 SYDVKM. As DNA, the CDR3 is TGTGCCAGCAGTCTACATAGGGGCTCCTACAATGAGCAGTTCTTC. Protein product: CASSLHRGSYNEQFF.